A selection of T cell receptor beta chains follows, all from one sample in a study of cytomegalovirus exposure and HLA in healthy donors. Clones were read by immunoSEQ multiplex PCR, and TCRdb kept only the in-frame ones, dropping some. Among around 150,000 clones, approximately 72% were seen once, and the ten largest hold 1.3% to 1.5%. What was sequenced was PBMCs. The receptors derive from a man in his forties or fifties in good health and CMV-seronegative. The conserved cysteine and the conserved F or W are not part of the CDR3 here. Clone size appears in some rows only: once, few, many, or a class for an expanded clone.

TRBJ2-1 | TRBV27 | . | ASSYGGGLYNEQF
TRBJ2-2 | TRBV27 | . | ASSFLAHTGELF
TRBJ1-4 | TRBV6-5 | . | ASSYRGGEKLF
TRBJ2-1 | TRBV13 | few | ASRGRRTGQF
TRBJ2-7 | TRBV20-1 | . | SASTGYEQY
TRBJ1-2 | TRBV4-1 | . | ASSLSTGTASYGYT
TRBJ2-7 | TRBV11-1 | . | ASSSETGLAYEQY
TRBJ2-3 | TRBV9 | . | ASSVVDQGRADTQY
TRBJ1-6 | TRBV5-4 | few | ATRGGDNYNSPLH
TRBJ2-5 | TRBV6-1 | . | ASSEASQSIRRETQY
TRBJ2-7 | TRBV5-1 | . | ASHTSGTGGEQY
TRBJ1-1 | TRBV6-6 | few | ASSYWREDGAEAF
TRBJ2-7 | TRBV28 | . | ASSLRLAGGTTYEQY
TRBJ2-6 | TRBV7-2 | . | ASSSRGTGPSGANVLT
TRBJ1-5 | TRBV6-6 | . | ASSQNQPQH
TRBJ2-1 | TRBV7-9 | . | ASSLGGVGSYNEQF
TRBJ1-1 | TRBV5-1 | . | ASSWGTGGFSTEAF
TRBJ1-3 | TRBV28 | . | ASSSDTPGNTIY
TRBJ2-3 | TRBV27 | . | ASSFPGSGGENTDTQY
TRBJ1-1 | TRBV20-1 | . | SAGRAEAF
TRBJ2-5 | TRBV10-2 | . | ASSAGTRSETQY
TRBJ2-7 | TRBV10-3 | few | AISEPGQGGGYEQY
TRBJ2-7 | TRBV6-4 | . | ASSSGGTGEQY
TRBJ1-3 | TRBV6-5 | . | ASSSGNSGNTIY
TRBJ2-6 | TRBV28 | . | ASTQGGSGANVLT
TRBJ2-1 | TRBV20-1 | . | SVERDEQF
TRBJ1-1 | TRBV6-6 | . | ASSSSIDTEAF
TRBJ1-6 | TRBV27 | . | ASSQPGQGGSPLH
TRBJ2-2 | TRBV6-1 | . | ASKGQGGTGELF
TRBJ2-1 | TRBV11-2 | . | ASSLGLVNEQF
TRBJ1-4 | TRBV5-8 | once | ASSPRTGWRANEKLF
TRBJ2-7 | TRBV5-1 | few | ASSLVSGTLIYEQY
TRBJ1-4 | TRBV18 | . | ASSPRGFEKLF
TRBJ2-1 | TRBV6-5 | . | ASSSRTSGFFNEQF
TRBJ2-1 | TRBV5-1 | . | ASSFGTQLNEQF